A single T cell receptor beta chain is shown here with its context. Its antigen remains unknown. 13 Jbeta primers and 60 Vbeta primers were used for the PCR. Data came from immunoSEQ multiplex PCR; TCRdb stores just in-frame clones and leaves some out. The table lists around 92,000 clones, under 80% of them singletons, with roughly 8.3% in the top ten. The sample is drawn from a study of cytomegalovirus exposure and HLA in healthy donors. Study details: HLA-typed donors were the source of around 85 million unique TCRs held in an early data release.

The study, taken as a whole, reports: It was taken for granted in presence/absence analyses that sequencing depth across donors was roughly uniform. As a later analysis showed, a missense DCLRE1C variant was linked to trimming of TCR beta V- and J-genes.

The donors gave bone marrow, and they were healthy. Sequenced: PBMCs. This TCR was sampled from a human donor in good health.

Here the CDR3 DNA reads TGCAGTGCTCAGGGGAAAGAGACCCAGTACTTC. Encoded protein: CSAQGKETQYF. This chain links TRBV20-1 with TRBJ2-5, with a weak D call TRBD1 (6 bases). CDR3 length: 11 residues. With 5 bases removed from V and 3 bases from J, the gap between germline ends came to 7 bases. Looked up from germline, CDR1 is DFQATT and CDR2 is SNEGSKA (reference sequence).